The clone carrying this T cell receptor beta chain was counted a single time. This record comes from a study of blood T cell repertoires in COVID-19. In the original workflow: For nucleated cells, counts were estimated from reference gene primer amplification. Only in-frame clones appear in the TCRdb table, and some are missing; sequencing was by immunoSEQ multiplex PCR. V and J calls and clone size come straight from that table; D and trimming were deduced from the DNA. The repertoire holds approximately 38,000 clones, around 96% seen once, with 3.5% to 5% in the top ten. Losses at the gene ends were 3 bases for V and 5 bases for J; bases not matched to a gene: 10. The CDR3 contains 15 residues. Germline values: CDR1 SGHRS, CDR2 YFSETQ.

The origin of this receptor is a human donor with active COVID-19. The donor label of this sample is uncertain. The chain uses TRBV5-1 and TRBJ2-7; 8 positions agree with TRBD2. Sequenced sample: peripheral blood. The CDR3 DNA reads as TGCGCCAGCAGCTGGACCGGGACTAGTATCCACGAGCAGTACTTC. This gives the protein CASSWTGTSIHEQYF.